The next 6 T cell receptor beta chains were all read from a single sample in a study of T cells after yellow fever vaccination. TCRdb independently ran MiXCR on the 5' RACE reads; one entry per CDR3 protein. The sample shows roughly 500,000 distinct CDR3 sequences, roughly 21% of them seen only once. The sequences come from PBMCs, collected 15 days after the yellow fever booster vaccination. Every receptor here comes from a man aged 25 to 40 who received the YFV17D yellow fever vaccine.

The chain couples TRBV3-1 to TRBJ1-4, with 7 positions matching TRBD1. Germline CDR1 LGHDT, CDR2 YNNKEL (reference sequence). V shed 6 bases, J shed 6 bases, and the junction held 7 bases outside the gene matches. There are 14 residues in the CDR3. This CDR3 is CASSDSGGDEKLFF. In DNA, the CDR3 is TGTGCCAGCAGTGACTCAGGGGGGGATGAAAAACTGTTTTTT.

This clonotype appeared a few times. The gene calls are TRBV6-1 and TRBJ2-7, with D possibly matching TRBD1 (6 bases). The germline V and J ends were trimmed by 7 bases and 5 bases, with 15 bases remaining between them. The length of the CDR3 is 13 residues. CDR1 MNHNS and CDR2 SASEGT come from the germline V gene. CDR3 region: CASTHGRDNEQYF. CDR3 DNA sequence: TGTGCCAGCACCCACGGCAGGGACAACGAGCAGTACTTC.

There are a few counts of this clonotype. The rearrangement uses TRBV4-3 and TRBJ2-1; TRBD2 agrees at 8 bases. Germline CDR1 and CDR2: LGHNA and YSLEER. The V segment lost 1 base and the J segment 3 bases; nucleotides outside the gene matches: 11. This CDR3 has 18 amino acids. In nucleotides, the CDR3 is TGCGCCAGCAGCCAAGCCTGGAGGCTAGCGGGCATCTACAATGAGCAGTTCTTC. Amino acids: CASSQAWRLAGIYNEQFF.

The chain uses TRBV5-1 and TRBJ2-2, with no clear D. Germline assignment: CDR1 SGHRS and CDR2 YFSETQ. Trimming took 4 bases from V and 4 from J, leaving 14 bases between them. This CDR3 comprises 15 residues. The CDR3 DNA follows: TGCGCCAGCAGCCTGACAAACCCTCGCACCGGGGAGCTGTTTTTT. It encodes CASSLTNPRTGELFF.

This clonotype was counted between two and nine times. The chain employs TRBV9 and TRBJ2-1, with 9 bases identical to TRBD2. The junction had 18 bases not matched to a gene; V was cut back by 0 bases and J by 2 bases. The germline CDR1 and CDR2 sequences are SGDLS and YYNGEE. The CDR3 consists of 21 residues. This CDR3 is CASSVDPDPVAGEEAYNEQFF. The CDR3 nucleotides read TGTGCCAGCAGCGTAGACCCGGATCCCGTAGCGGGAGAAGAGGCCTACAATGAGCAGTTCTTC.

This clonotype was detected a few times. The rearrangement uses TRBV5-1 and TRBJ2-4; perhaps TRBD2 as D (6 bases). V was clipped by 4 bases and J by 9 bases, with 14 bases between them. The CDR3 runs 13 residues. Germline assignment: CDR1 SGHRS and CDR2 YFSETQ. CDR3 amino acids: CASSGAEGAIQYF. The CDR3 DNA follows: TGCGCCAGCAGCGGAGCGGAGGGAGCCATTCAGTACTTC.